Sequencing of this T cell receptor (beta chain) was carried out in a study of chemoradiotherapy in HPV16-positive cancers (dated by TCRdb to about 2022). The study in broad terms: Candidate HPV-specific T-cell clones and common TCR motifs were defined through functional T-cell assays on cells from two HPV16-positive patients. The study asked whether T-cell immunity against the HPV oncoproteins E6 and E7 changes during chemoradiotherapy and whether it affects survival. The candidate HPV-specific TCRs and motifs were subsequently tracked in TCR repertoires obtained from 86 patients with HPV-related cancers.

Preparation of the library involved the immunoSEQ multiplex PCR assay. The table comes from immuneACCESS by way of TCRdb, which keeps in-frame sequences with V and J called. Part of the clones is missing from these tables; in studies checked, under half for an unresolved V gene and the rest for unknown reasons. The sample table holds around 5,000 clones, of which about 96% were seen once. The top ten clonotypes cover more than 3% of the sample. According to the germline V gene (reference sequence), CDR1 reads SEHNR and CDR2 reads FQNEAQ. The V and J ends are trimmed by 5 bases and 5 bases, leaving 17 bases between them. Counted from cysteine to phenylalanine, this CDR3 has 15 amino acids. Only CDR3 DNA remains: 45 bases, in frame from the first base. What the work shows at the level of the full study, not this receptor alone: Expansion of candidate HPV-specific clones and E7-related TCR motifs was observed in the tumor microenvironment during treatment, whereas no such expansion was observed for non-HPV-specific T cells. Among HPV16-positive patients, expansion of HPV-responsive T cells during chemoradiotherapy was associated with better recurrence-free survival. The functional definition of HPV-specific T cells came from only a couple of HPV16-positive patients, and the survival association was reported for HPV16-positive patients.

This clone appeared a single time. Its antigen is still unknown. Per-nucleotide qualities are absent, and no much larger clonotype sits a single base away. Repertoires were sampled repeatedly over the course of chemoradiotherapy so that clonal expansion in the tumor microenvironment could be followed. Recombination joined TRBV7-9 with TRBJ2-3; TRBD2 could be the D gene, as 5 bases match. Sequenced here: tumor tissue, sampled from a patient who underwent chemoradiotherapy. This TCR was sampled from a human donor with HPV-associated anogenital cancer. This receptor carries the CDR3 CASSPPFRTGDTQYF. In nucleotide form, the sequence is TGTGCCAGCAGCCCCCCATTCCGGACTGGAGATACGCAGTATTTT.